Listed below are T cell receptor beta chains from one sample, sequenced in a study of T-cell memory formation after mild COVID-19. One entry per CDR3 protein, called by TCRdb with MiXCR from the 5' RACE reads. The data show roughly 600,000 distinct CDR3 sequences, under 20% seen once. Material: PBMCs or a T cell subset sorted from them (not recorded which). These receptors were collected from an adult woman who had mild COVID-19 (a few samples of this study predate the infection). Cell type and time point are not known. Each CDR3 is given with its conserved first and last residue. A D gene is named only where the DNA matches it firmly. Some rows have no size entry. The others give once, few or many, or a class for an expanded clone.

j_call: TRBJ2-2; v_call: TRBV5-5; d_call: TRBD1; clone_size: few; cdr3_aa: CASSSGQSNTGELFF; cdr3_nt: TGTGCCAGCAGCTCGGGACAGTCGAACACCGGGGAGCTGTTTTTT
j_call: TRBJ1-6; v_call: TRBV13; d_call: -; clone_size: few; cdr3_aa: CASSSSTGGQRDSPLHF; cdr3_nt: TGTGCCAGCAGCTCGAGTACAGGAGGACAGAGGGATTCACCCCTCCACTTT
j_call: TRBJ2-1; v_call: TRBV7-2; d_call: TRBD1; clone_size: few; cdr3_aa: CASSLSQGDEQFF; cdr3_nt: TGTGCCAGCAGCTTATCCCAGGGGGATGAGCAGTTCTTC
j_call: TRBJ2-1; v_call: TRBV29-1; d_call: TRBD2; clone_size: -; cdr3_aa: CSVELAGRNEQFF; cdr3_nt: TGCAGCGTTGAACTAGCGGGGCGAAATGAGCAGTTCTTC
j_call: TRBJ2-1; v_call: TRBV7-9; d_call: -; clone_size: few; cdr3_aa: CASSLEEFLGEQFF; cdr3_nt: TGTGCCAGCAGCTTAGAGGAGTTCTTAGGTGAGCAGTTCTTC
j_call: TRBJ1-1; v_call: TRBV30; d_call: -; clone_size: -; cdr3_aa: CAWSVATGYSEAFF; cdr3_nt: TGTGCCTGGAGTGTAGCCACAGGCTACTCTGAAGCTTTCTTT
j_call: TRBJ1-1; v_call: TRBV18; d_call: -; clone_size: -; cdr3_aa: CASSPTNEAFF; cdr3_nt: TGTGCCAGCTCACCAACGAACGAAGCTTTCTTT
j_call: TRBJ1-2; v_call: TRBV19; d_call: -; clone_size: -; cdr3_aa: CASVGGSSYGYTF; cdr3_nt: TGTGCCAGTGTGGGGGGCAGTTCGTATGGCTACACCTTC
j_call: TRBJ2-5; v_call: TRBV5-5; d_call: TRBD1; clone_size: -; cdr3_aa: CASSSTGARETQYF; cdr3_nt: TGTGCCAGCAGCTCAACAGGGGCTCGAGAGACCCAGTACTTC
j_call: TRBJ1-2; v_call: TRBV7-9; d_call: TRBD1; clone_size: -; cdr3_aa: CASSIRTGPNYGYTF; cdr3_nt: TGTGCCAGCAGCATCCGGACAGGGCCTAACTATGGCTACACCTTC
j_call: TRBJ2-7; v_call: TRBV7-2; d_call: -; clone_size: -; cdr3_aa: CASSSWGGDYEQYF; cdr3_nt: TGTGCCAGCAGCTCCTGGGGGGGCGACTACGAGCAGTACTTC
j_call: TRBJ1-5; v_call: TRBV5-1; d_call: -; clone_size: few; cdr3_aa: CASSLAKGGQQPQHF; cdr3_nt: TGCGCCAGCAGCTTGGCCAAGGGGGGGCAACAGCCCCAGCATTTT
j_call: TRBJ1-1; v_call: TRBV14; d_call: -; clone_size: few; cdr3_aa: CASSQMLNTEAFF; cdr3_nt: TGTGCCAGCAGCCAGATGTTGAACACTGAAGCTTTCTTT
j_call: TRBJ2-7; v_call: TRBV25-1; d_call: -; clone_size: -; cdr3_aa: CASTGRGIHEQYF; cdr3_nt: TGTGCCAGCACGGGCAGGGGTATCCACGAGCAGTACTTC
j_call: TRBJ2-7; v_call: TRBV5-1; d_call: TRBD2; clone_size: -; cdr3_aa: CASREAGGVYEQYF; cdr3_nt: TGCGCCAGCAGGGAAGCGGGAGGTGTCTACGAGCAGTACTTC
j_call: TRBJ1-1; v_call: TRBV4-3; d_call: TRBD1; clone_size: -; cdr3_aa: CASSQDRGLGEAFF; cdr3_nt: TGCGCCAGCAGCCAGGACAGGGGGCTTGGCGAAGCTTTCTTT